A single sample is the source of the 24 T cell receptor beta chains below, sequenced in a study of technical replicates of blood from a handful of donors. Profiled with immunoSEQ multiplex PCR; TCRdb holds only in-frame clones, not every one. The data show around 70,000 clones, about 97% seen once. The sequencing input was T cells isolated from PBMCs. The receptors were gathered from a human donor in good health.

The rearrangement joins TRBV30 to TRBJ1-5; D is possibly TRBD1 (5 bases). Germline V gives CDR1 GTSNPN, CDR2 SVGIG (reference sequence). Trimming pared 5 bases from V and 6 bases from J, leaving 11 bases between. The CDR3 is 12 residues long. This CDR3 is CAWSGGSQPQHF. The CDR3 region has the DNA TGTGCCTGGTCCGGGGGGAGTCAGCCCCAGCATTTT.

CDR3 loop: CARPGTGVGANVLTF. The CDR3 DNA is TGTGCCAGGCCCGGGACAGGGGTAGGGGCCAACGTCCTGACTTTC. The rearrangement uses TRBV21-1 and TRBJ2-6; TRBD1 is the table's D call, not checked against the DNA. TRBV21-1 counts as a pseudogene. The CDR3 runs to 15 residues.

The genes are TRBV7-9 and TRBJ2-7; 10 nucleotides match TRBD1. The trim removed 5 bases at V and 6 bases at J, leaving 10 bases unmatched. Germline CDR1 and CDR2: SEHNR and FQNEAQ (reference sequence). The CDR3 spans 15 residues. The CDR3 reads CASSHPGQGSFEQYF. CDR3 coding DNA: TGTGCCAGCAGCCACCCGGGACAGGGGTCTTTCGAGCAGTACTTC.

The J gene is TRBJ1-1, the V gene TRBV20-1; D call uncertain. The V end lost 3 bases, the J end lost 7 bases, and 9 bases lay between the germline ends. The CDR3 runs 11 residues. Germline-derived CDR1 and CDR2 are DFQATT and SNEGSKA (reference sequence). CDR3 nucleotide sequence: TGCAGTGCTAGTTACTTAAATGAAGCTTTCTTT. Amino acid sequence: CSASYLNEAFF.

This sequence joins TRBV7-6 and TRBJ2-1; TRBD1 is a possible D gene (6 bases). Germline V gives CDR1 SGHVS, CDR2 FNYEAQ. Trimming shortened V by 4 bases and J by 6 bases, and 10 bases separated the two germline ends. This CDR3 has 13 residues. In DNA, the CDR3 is TGTGCCAGCAGCTCAGGGGCAGTCAATGAGCAGTTCTTC. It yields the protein CASSSGAVNEQFF.

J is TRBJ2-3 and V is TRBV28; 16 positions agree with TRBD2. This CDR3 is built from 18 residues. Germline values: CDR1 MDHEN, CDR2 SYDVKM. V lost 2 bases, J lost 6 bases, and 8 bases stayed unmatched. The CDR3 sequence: CASSLAGTSGRAADTQYF. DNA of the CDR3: TGTGCCAGCAGTTTAGCCGGGACTAGCGGGAGGGCCGCGGATACGCAGTATTTT.

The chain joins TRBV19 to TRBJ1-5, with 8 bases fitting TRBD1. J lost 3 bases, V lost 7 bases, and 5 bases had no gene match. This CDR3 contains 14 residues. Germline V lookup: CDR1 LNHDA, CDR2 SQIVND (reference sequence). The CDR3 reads CASMGTGANQPQHF. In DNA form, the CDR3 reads TGTGCCAGTATGGGGACAGGAGCCAATCAGCCCCAGCATTTT.

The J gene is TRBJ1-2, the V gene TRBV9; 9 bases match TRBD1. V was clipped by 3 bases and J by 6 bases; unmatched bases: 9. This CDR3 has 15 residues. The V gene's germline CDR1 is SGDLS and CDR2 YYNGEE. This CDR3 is CASSARQGGWNGYTF. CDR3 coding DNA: TGTGCCAGCAGCGCGCGACAGGGGGGGTGGAATGGCTACACCTTC.

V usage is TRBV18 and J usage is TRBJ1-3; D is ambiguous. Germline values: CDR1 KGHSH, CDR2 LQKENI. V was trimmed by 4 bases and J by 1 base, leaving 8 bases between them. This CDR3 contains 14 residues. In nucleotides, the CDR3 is TGTGCCAGCTCACAGGGAGCGTCTGGAAACACCATATATTTT. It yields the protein CASSQGASGNTIYF.

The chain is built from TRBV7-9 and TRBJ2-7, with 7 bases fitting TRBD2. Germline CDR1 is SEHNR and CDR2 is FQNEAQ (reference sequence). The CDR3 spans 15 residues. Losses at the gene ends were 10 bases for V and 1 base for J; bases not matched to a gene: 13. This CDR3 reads CATIGGGSISYEQYF. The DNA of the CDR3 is TGTGCCACCATAGGCGGCGGGAGCATTTCCTACGAGCAGTACTTC.

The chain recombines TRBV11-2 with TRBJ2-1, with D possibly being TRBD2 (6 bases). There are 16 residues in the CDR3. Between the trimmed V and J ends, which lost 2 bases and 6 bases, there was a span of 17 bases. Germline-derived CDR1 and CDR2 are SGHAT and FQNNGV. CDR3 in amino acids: CASSLRTTPGGNEQFF. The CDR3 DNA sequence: TGTGCCAGCAGCTTACGGACTACTCCCGGGGGCAATGAGCAGTTCTTC. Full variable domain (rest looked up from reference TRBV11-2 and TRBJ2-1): EAGVAQSPRYKIIEKRQSVAFWCNPISGHATLYWYQQILGQGPKLLIQFQNNGVVDDSQLPKDRFSAERLKGVDSTLKIQPAKLEDSAVYLCASSLRTTPGGNEQFFGPGTRLTVL.

The CDR3 DNA follows: TGTGCCAGCAGTTTTCGGGAGGGGAACACTGAAGCTTTCTTT. Residues: CASSFREGNTEAFF. The genes are TRBV28 and TRBJ1-1; the D is unclear. CDR3 length: 14 residues. Trimming stripped 3 bases from V and 1 base from J, with 9 bases between. Germline CDR1 MDHEN, CDR2 SYDVKM. Combining the CDR3 with reference TRBV28 and TRBJ1-1 gives the whole variable domain DVKVTQSSRYLVKRTGEKVFLECVQDMDHENMFWYRQDPGLGLRLIYFSYDVKMKEKGDIPEGYSVSREKKERFSLILESASTNQTSMYLCASSFREGNTEAFFGQGTRLTVV.

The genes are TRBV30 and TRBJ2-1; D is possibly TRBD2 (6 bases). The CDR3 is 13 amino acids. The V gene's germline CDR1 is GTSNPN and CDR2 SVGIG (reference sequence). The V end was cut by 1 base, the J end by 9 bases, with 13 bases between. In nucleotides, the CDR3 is TGTGCCTGGAGTGGGAGGGCCGAGAGTGAGCAGTTCTTC. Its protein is CAWSGRAESEQFF.

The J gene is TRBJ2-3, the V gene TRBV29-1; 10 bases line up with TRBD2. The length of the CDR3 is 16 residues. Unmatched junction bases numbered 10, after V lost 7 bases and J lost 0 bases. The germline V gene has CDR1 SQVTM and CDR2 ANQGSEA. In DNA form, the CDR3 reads TGCAGCGCCAATCCTTTACTAGCGGGAAGCACAGATACGCAGTATTTT. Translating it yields CSANPLLAGSTDTQYF.

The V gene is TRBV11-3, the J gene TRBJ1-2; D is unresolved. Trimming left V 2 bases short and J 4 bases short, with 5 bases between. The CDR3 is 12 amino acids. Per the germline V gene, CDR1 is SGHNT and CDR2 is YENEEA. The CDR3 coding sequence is TGTGCCAGCAGCTTAACGGGCTATGGCTACACCTTC. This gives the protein CASSLTGYGYTF.

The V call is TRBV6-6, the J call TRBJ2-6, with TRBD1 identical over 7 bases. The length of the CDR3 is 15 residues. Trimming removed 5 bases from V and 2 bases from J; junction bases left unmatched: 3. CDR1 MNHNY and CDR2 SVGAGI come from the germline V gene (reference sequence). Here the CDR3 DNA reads TGTGCCAGCAGTCTTGGGACAGCTGGGGCCAACGTCCTGACTTTC. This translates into CASSLGTAGANVLTF.

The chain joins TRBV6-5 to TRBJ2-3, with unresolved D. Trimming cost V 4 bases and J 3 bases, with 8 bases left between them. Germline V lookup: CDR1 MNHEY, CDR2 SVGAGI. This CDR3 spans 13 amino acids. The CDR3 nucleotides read TGTGCCAGCAGTTTCGAGCCGACAGATACGCAGTATTTT. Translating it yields CASSFEPTDTQYF.

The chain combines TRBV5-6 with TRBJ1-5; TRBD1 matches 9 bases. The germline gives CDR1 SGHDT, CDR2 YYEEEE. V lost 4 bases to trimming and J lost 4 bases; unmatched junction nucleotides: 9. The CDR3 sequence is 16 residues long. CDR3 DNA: TGTGCCAGCAGCGCCGGAGTTGGGACAGGGAATCAGCCCCAGCATTTT. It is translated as CASSAGVGTGNQPQHF.

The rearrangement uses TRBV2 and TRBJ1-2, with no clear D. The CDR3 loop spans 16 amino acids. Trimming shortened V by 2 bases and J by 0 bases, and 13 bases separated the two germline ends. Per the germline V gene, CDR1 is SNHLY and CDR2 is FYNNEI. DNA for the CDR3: TGTGCCAGCAGTGAATATTGGGCAGGCGCTAACTATGGCTACACCTTC. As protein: CASSEYWAGANYGYTF.

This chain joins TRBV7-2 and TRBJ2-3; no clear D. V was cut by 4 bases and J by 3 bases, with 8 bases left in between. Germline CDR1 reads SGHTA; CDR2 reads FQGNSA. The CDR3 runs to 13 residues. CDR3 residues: CASSYSLTDTQYF. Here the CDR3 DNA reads TGTGCCAGCAGCTATAGTTTGACAGATACGCAGTATTTT.

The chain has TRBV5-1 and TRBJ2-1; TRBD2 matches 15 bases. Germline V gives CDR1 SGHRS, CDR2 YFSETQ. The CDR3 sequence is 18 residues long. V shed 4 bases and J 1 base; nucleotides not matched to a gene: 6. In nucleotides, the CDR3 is TGCGCCAGCAGCCGAGGACTAGCGGGAGGGCTTTCCTACAATGAGCAGTTCTTC. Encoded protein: CASSRGLAGGLSYNEQFF.

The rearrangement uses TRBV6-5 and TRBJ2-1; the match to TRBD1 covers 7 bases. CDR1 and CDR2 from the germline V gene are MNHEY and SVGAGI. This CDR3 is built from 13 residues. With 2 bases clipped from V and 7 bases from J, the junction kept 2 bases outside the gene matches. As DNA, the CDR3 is TGTGCCAGCAGTTACCCACAGGGGAATGAGCAGTTCTTC. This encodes CASSYPQGNEQFF.

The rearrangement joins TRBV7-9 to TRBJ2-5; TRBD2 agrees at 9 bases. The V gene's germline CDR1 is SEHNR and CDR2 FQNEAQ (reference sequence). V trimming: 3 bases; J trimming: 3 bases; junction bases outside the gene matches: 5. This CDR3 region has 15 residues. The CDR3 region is CASSLGGGVKETQYF. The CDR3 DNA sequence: TGTGCCAGCAGCTTGGGCGGGGGGGTCAAAGAGACCCAGTACTTC.

CDR3 DNA: TGTGCCAGCAGCGCAGGGGGTGGTAATGAAAAACTGTTTTTT. It yields the protein CASSAGGGNEKLFF. The J gene is TRBJ1-4, the V gene TRBV9, with 7 positions matching TRBD1. This CDR3 contains 14 residues. Looked up from germline, CDR1 is SGDLS and CDR2 is YYNGEE. Germline trimming cut 3 bases from V and 4 bases from J; bases unmatched to any gene: 3.